The entry that follows covers one TCR beta chain sequence. The data originate from a study of T cell changes during pregnancy in multiple sclerosis. The table came from immunoSEQ multiplex PCR; TCRdb's copy has only in-frame clones and leaves some out. The sample has 54,000 or so clones, just over 90% seen once. From germline, CDR1 is SGHRS and CDR2 YFSETQ. This CDR3 region has 14 residues. The ends were cut back, 5 bases at V and 0 bases at J, with 10 bases in the middle. This rearrangement joins TRBV5-1 to TRBJ2-3, with D tentatively TRBD2 (5 bases). This TCR derives from a female donor with multiple sclerosis, enrolled in a pregnancy study. The sample was CD4+ T cells from peripheral blood mononuclear cells, taken before pregnancy. The CDR3 sequence is CASRATGSTDTQYF. CDR3 DNA sequence: TGCGCCAGCAGGGCGACGGGGAGCACAGATACGCAGTATTTT.